This T cell receptor (beta chain) is from a study of regulatory T cells in long-lasting Graves disease. The time point here: newly diagnosed GD, antithyroid drugs for less than 3 months. PBMC-derived RNA was used for the TCR library. The EDTA tubes were filled with around 9.1 milliliters of drawn peripheral blood. This clonotype was found many times. Its antigen is not known. Arm-PCR of CDR3 regions and iRepertoire HTBI primers were the basis on which TCR beta libraries were built. Each CDR3 protein gets one entry after TCRdb re-called the multiplex PCR reads with MiXCR. The data show around 480,000 distinct CDR3 sequences, roughly 15% seen once. Findings of the study overall: Persistent Graves' patients showed less TCR diversity than newly diagnosed patients showed.

CDR1 and CDR2 (germline): LGHDT, YNNKEL (reference sequence). The J segment lost 1 base and the V segment lost 5 bases, leaving 8 bases of the junction unmatched. CDR3 length equals 16 residues. Another study also made use of these data, one on T cells in Graves' hyperthyroidism and ophthalmopathy. That work contributes: During a first-round RT-PCR of the TCR CDR3, the HTBI primer set was used. Ophthalmopathy onset followed model prediction by a median roughly 6.5 months.

Sequenced here: peripheral blood mononuclear cells (PBMCs), sampled at new diagnosis, from a patient treated with antithyroid drugs. The clonotype comes from a middle-aged man with Graves disease. The rearrangement uses TRBV3-1 and TRBJ2-7, with TRBD1 identical over 10 bases. CDR3 sequence (DNA): TGTGCCAGCAGCTTCCCTCCGGGACAGGGGTCCTACGAGCAGTACTTC. Its translation is CASSFPPGQGSYEQYF.